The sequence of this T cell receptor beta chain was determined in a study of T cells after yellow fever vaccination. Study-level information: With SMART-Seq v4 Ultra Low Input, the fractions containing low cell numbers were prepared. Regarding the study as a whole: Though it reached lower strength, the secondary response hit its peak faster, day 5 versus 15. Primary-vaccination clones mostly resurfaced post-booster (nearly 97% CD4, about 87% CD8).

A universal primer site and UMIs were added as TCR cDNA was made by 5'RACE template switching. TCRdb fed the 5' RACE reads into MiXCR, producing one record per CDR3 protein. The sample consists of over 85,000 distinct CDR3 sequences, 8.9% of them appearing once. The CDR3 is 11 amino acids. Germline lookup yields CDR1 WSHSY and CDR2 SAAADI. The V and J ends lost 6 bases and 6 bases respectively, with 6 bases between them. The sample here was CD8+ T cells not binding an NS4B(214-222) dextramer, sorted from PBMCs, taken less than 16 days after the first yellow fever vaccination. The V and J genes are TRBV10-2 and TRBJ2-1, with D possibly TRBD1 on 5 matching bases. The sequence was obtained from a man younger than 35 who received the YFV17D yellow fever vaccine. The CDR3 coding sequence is TGCGCCAGCAGGGGGCTCAATGAGCAGTTCTTC. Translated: CASRGLNEQFF.